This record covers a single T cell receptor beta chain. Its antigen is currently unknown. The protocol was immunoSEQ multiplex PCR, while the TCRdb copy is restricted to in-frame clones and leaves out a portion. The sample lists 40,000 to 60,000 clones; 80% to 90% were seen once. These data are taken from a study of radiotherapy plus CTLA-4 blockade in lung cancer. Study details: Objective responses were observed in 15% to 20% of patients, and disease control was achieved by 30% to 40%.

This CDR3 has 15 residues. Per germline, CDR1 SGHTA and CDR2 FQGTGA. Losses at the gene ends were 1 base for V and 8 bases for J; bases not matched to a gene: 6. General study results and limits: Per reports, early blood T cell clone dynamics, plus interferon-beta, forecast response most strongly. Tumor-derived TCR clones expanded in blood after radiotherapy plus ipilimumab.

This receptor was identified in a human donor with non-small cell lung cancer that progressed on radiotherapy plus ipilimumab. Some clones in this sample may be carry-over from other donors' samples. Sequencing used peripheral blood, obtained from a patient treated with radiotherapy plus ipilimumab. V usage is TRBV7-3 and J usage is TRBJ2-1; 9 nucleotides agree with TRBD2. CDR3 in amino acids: CASSLKAGGGDEQFF. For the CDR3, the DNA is TGTGCCAGCAGCTTAAAAGCGGGGGGAGGTGATGAGCAGTTCTTC.